The TCR beta chain described here comes from a study of T-cell reconstitution after alpha-beta-depleted transplantation in children. The V gene's germline CDR1 is SGHRS and CDR2 YFSETQ. V lost 0 bases and J lost 8, with 9 bases in between. The CDR3 consists of 14 residues. The table lists this clonotype with a few counts. The library targeted TCRbeta and was prepared with unique molecular identifiers. TCRdb ran MiXCR on the PCR reads and lists one entry per CDR3 protein. The sample holds approximately 350,000 distinct CDR3 sequences; around 10% are singletons and the top ten take about 2.3%. V is TRBV5-1 and J is TRBJ1-6; tentatively, D is TRBD1 (6 bases). This receptor was taken from a human donor who donated a stem cell graft to a child with acute lymphoblastic leukemia. The sequenced sample was PBMCs from the stem cell graft donor, obtained from the stem cell graft. The CDR3 DNA is TGCGCCAGCAGCTTGGGCAGGGGATATTCACCCCTCCACTTT. Amino acid sequence: CASSLGRGYSPLHF.